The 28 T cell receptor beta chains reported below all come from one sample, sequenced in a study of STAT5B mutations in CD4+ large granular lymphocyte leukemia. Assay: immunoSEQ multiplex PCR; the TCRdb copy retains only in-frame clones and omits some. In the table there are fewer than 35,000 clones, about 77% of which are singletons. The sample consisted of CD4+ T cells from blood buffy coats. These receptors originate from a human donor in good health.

The CDR3 nucleotides read TGTGCCAGCAGTCCCAGATATTACGGTGAAAAACTGTTTTTT. This encodes CASSPRYYGEKLFF. V usage is TRBV27 and J usage is TRBJ1-4, with D hard to call. V lost 5 bases and J 7 bases, leaving 14 bases between the germline ends. Germline V gene lookup returns CDR1 MNHEY and CDR2 SMNVEV (reference sequence). The CDR3 length is 14 residues.

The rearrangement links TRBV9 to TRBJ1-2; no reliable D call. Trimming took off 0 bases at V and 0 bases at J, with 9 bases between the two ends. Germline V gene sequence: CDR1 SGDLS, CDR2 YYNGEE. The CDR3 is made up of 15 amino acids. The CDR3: CASSVGWESNYGYTF. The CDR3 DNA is TGTGCCAGCAGCGTAGGGTGGGAATCTAACTATGGCTACACCTTC.

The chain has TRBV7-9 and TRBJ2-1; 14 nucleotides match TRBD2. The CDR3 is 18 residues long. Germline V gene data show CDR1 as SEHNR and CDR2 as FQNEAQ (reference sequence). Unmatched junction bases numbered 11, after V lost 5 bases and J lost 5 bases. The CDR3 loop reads CASSEIGLAGGGDNEQFF. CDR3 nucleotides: TGTGCCAGCAGCGAAATCGGACTAGCGGGAGGAGGGGACAATGAGCAGTTCTTC.

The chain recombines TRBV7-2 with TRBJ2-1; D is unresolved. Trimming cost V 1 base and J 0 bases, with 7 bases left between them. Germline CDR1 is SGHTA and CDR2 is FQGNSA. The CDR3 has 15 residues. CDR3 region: CASSLVGSSYNEQFF. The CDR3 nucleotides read TGTGCCAGCAGCTTAGTCGGAAGCTCCTACAATGAGCAGTTCTTC.

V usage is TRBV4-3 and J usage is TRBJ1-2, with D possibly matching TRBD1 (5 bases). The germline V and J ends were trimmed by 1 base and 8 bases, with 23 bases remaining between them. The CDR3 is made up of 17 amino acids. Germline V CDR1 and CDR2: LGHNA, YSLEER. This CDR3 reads CASSQVRVGRVIRGYTF. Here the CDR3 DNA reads TGCGCCAGCAGCCAAGTTCGGGTAGGCAGGGTCATACGGGGCTACACCTTC.

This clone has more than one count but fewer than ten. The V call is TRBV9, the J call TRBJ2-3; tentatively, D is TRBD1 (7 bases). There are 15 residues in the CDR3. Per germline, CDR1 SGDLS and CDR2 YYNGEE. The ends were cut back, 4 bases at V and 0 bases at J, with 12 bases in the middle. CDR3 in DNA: TGTGCCAGCAGCCAGACAGGGACTAGCACAGATACGCAGTATTTT. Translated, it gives CASSQTGTSTDTQYF.

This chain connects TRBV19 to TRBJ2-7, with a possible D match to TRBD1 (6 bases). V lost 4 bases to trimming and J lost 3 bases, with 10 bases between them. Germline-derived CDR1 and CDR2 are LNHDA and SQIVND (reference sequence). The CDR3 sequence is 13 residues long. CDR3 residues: CASSRRDNYEQYF. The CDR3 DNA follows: TGTGCCAGTAGTAGACGGGACAACTACGAGCAGTACTTC.

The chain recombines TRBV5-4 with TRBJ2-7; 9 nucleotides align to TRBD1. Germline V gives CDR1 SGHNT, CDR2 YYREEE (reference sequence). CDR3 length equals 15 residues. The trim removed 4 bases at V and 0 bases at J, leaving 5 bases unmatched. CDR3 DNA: TGTGCCAGCAGCGGGGACAGGGTCGCCTCCTACGAGCAGTACTTC. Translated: CASSGDRVASYEQYF.

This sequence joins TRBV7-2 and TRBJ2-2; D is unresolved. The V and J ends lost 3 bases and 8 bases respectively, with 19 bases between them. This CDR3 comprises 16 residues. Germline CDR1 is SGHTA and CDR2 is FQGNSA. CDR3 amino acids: CASSFYASSRPGELFF. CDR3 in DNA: TGTGCCAGCAGCTTTTATGCCTCCTCCCGTCCAGGGGAGCTGTTTTTT.

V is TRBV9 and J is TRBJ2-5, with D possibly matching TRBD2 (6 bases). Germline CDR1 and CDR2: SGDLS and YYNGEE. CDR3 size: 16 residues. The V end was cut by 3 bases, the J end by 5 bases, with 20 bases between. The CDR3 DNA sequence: TGTGCCAGCAGCGCCGGGACTCAGGTTTGGGTCGAGACCCAGTACTTC. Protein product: CASSAGTQVWVETQYF. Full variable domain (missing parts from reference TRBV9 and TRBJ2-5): DSGVTQTPKHLITATGQRVTLRCSPRSGDLSVYWYQQSLDQGLQFLIQYYNGEERAKGNILERFSAQQFPDLHSELNLSSLELGDSALYFCASSAGTQVWVETQYFGPGTRLLVL.

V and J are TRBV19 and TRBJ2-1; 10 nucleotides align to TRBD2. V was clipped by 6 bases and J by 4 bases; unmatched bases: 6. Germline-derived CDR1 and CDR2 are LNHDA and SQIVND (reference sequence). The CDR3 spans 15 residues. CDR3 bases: TGTGCCAGTAGGCCGGGACTAGCGTATTACAATGAGCAGTTCTTC. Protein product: CASRPGLAYYNEQFF.

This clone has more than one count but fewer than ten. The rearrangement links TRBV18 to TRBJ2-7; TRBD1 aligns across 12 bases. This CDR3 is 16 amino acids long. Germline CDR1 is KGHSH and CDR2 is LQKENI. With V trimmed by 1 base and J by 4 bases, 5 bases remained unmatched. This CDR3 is CASSPRWGQGAYEQYF. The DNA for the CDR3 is TGTGCCAGCTCACCACGTTGGGGACAGGGGGCTTACGAGCAGTACTTC.

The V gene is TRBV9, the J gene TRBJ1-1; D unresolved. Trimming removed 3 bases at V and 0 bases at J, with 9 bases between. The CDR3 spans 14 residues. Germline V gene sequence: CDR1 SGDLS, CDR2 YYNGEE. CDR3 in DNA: TGTGCCAGCAGCGCCACAAGGGTGAACACTGAAGCTTTCTTT. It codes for CASSATRVNTEAFF.

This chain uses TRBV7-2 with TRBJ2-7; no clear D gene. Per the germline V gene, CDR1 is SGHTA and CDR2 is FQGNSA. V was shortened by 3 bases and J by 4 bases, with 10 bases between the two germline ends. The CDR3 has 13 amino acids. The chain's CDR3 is CASSFLLTYEQYF. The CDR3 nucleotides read TGTGCCAGCAGCTTCCTTCTTACATACGAGCAGTACTTC.

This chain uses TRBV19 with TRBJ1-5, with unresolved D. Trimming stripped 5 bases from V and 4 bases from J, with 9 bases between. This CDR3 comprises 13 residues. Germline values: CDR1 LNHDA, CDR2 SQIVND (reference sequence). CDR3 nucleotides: TGTGCCAGTAGTCCCGCGCGAAATCAGCCCCAGCATTTT. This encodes CASSPARNQPQHF.

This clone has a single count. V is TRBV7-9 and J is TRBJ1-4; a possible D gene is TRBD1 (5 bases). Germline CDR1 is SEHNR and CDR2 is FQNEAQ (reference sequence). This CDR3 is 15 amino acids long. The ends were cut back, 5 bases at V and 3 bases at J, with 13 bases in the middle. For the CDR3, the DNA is TGTGCCAGCAGCCAAGGGACGGGACCTAATGAAAAACTGTTTTTT. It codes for CASSQGTGPNEKLFF. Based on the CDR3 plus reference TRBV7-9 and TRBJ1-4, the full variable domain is DTGVSQNPRHKITKRGQNVTFRCDPISEHNRLYWYRQTLGQGPEFLTYFQNEAQLEKSRLLSDRFSAERPKGSFSTLEIQRTEQGDSAMYLCASSQGTGPNEKLFFGSGTQLSVL.

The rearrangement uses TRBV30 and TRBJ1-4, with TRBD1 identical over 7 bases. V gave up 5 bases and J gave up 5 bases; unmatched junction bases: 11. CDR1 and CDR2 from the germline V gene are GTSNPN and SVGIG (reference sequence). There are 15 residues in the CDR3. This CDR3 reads CAWGEQGKGNEKLFF. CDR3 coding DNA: TGTGCCTGGGGGGAACAGGGGAAAGGGAATGAAAAACTGTTTTTT. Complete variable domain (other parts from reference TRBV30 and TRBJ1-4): SQTIHQWPATLVQPVGSPLSLECTVEGTSNPNLYWYRQAAGRGLQLLFYSVGIGQISSEVPQNLSASRPQDRQFILSSKKLLLSDSGFYLCAWGEQGKGNEKLFFGSGTQLSVL.

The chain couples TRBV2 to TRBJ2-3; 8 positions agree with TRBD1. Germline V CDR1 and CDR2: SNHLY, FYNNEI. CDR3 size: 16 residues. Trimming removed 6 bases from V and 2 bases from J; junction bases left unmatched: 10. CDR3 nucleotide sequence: TGTGCCAGCAGGGGGCAGGGGGCCATTTACACAGATACGCAGTATTTT. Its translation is CASRGQGAIYTDTQYF.

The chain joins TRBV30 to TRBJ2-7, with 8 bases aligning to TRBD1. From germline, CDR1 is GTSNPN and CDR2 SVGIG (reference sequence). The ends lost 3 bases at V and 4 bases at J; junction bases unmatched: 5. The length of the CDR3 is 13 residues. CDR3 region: CAWRSGTGYEQYF. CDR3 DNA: TGTGCCTGGAGGTCCGGGACAGGTTACGAGCAGTACTTC.

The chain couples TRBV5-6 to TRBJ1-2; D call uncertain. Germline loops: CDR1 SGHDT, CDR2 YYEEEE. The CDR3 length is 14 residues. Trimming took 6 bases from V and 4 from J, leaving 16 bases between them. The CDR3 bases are TGTGCCAGCACATCGCTTCGAGGGTTCTATGGCTACACCTTC. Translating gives CASTSLRGFYGYTF. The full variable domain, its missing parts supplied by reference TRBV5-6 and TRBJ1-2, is DAGVTQSPTHLIKTRGQQVTLRCSPKSGHDTVSWYQQALGQGPQFIFQYYEEEERQRGNFPDRFSGHQFPNYSSELNVNALLLGDSALYLCASTSLRGFYGYTFGSGTRLTVV.

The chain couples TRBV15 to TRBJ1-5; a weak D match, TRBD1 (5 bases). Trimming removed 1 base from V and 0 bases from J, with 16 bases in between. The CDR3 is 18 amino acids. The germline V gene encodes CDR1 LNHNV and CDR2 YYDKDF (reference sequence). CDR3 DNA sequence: TGTGCCACCAGCAGAGCGTTTGGGGGACTTTATAGCAATCAGCCCCAGCATTTT. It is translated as CATSRAFGGLYSNQPQHF.

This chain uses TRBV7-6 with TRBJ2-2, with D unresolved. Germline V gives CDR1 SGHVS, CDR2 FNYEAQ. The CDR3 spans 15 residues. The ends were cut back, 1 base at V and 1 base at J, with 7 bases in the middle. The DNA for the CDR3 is TGTGCCAGCAGCTTAGGGTGGGGGAACACCGGGGAGCTGTTTTTT. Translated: CASSLGWGNTGELFF. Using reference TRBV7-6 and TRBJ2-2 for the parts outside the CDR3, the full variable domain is GAGVSQSPRYKVTKRGQDVALRCDPISGHVSLYWYRQALGQGPEFLTYFNYEAQQDKSGLPNDRFSAERPEGSISTLTIQRTEQRDSAMYRCASSLGWGNTGELFFGEGSRLTVL.

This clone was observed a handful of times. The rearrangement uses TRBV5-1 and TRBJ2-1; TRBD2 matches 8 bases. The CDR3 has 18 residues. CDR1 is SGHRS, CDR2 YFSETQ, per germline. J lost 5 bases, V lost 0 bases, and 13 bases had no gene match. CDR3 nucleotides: TGCGCCAGCAGCTTGGTGGTACTGGGTAGCGGGATCCACAATGAGCAGTTCTTC. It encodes CASSLVVLGSGIHNEQFF.

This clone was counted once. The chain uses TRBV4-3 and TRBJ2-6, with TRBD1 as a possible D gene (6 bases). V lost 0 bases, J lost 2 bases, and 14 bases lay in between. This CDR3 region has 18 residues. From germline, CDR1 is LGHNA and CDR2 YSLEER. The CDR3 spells CASSQDTGTTTGANVLTF. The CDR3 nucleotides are TGCGCCAGCAGCCAAGACACCGGGACAACCACTGGGGCCAACGTCCTGACTTTC.

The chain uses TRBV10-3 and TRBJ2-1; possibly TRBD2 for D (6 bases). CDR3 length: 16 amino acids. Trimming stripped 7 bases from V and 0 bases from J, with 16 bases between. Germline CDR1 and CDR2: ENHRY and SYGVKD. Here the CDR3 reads CAIKSGSGSSYNEQFF. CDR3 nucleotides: TGTGCCATCAAGAGTGGTAGCGGAAGCTCCTACAATGAGCAGTTCTTC.

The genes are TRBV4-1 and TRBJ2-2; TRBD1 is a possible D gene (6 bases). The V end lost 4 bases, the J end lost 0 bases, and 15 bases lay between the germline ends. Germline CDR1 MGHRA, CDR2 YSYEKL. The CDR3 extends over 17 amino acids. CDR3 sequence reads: CASSPPPGTTNTGELFF. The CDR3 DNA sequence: TGCGCCAGCAGCCCACCCCCCGGGACAACGAACACCGGGGAGCTGTTTTTT.

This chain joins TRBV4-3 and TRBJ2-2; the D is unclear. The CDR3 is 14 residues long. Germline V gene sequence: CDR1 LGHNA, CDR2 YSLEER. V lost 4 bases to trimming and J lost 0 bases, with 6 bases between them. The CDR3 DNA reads TGCGCCAGCAGCCGCACTACGAACACCGGGGAGCTGTTTTTT. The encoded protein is CASSRTTNTGELFF.

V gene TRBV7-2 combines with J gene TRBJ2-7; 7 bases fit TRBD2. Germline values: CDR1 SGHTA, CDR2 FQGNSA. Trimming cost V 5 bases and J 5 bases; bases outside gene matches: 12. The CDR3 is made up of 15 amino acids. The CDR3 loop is CASSPKRDRVHEQYF. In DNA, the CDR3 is TGTGCCAGCAGCCCCAAGCGGGATAGAGTCCACGAGCAGTACTTC.